This T cell receptor beta chain was captured by sequencing in a study of blood T cell repertoires in COVID-19. About the study: COVID-19 samples, acute and convalescent, were from the United States, Italy and Spain.

Data came from immunoSEQ multiplex PCR; TCRdb stores just in-frame clones and leaves some out. The table shows 200,000 to 250,000 clones, with around 89% occurring only once. CDR3 length: 14 residues. Deletions cut 2 bases from V and 0 bases from J, with 6 bases between. The germline V gene encodes CDR1 SGHNT and CDR2 YYREEE (reference sequence). V usage is TRBV5-4 and J usage is TRBJ1-5; D ambiguous. This TCR derives from a man in his thirties or forties with COVID-19, enrolled during active disease. The specimen was peripheral blood. The CDR3: CASSLEGSNQPQHF. The CDR3 DNA is TGTGCCAGCAGCTTAGAGGGTAGCAATCAGCCCCAGCATTTT.